What follows are 27 T cell receptor beta chains derived from one specimen sequenced in a study of radiotherapy plus CTLA-4 blockade in lung cancer (dated by TCRdb to the late 2010s). The library was made by the immunoSEQ multiplex PCR assay. TCRdb obtained this table from immuneACCESS and retained in-frame rearrangements with V and J assigned. These tables miss some clones; where compared with another copy, unresolved V genes account for less than half of the shortfall, and the remainder is unexplained. This sample gives tens of thousands of clones in total; over 75% of them show up just once. The ten biggest clones cover 6.5% to 9% of the sample. Sequenced here: peripheral blood, sampled from a patient treated with radiotherapy plus ipilimumab. These receptors all come from a human donor with non-small cell lung cancer whose response to radiotherapy plus ipilimumab could not be evaluated.

This rearrangement joins TRBV10-3 to TRBJ1-2; D is possibly TRBD1 (5 bases). CDR1 is ENHRY, CDR2 SYGVKD, per germline. This CDR3 contains 14 residues. Trimming took 0 bases from V and 4 from J, leaving 9 bases between them. CDR3 in amino acids: CAISESVDTYGYTF. In DNA form, the CDR3 reads TGTGCCATCAGTGAGTCGGTGGACACCTATGGCTACACCTTC.

In its sample, this clone was seen once. Germline and junction disagree at one end, which may indicate a read error. The chain recombines TRBV6-1 with TRBJ1-2; D unresolved. The CDR3 is 15 residues long. Germline CDR1 MNHNS, CDR2 SASEGT. CDR3 DNA: TGTGCCAACAGTGAAGAGTGGAGAATTAACTATGGCTACACCTTC. Translated: CANSEEWRINYGYTF.

The V gene is TRBV5-6, the J gene TRBJ2-5, with 9 positions matching TRBD2. From germline, CDR1 is SGHDT and CDR2 YYEEEE. Trimming at V came to 1 base and at J to 0 bases, leaving 1 base not matched to a gene. The CDR3 has 15 amino acids. CDR3 region: CASSLTSGYQETQYF. The DNA for the CDR3 is TGTGCCAGCAGCTTGACTAGCGGGTACCAAGAGACCCAGTACTTC.

The table lists this clone with a few counts. CDR3: CASSLFTTNYGYTF. CDR3 coding DNA: TGCGCCAGCAGCTTGTTCACAACTAACTATGGCTACACCTTC. The V and J genes are TRBV5-1 and TRBJ1-2; D unclear. Trimming stripped 1 base from V and 0 bases from J, with 7 bases between. Germline loops: CDR1 SGHRS, CDR2 YFSETQ. The CDR3 is 14 amino acids.

V gene TRBV11-2 combines with J gene TRBJ2-1; 7 bases map to TRBD2. The CDR3 sequence is 16 residues long. Per the germline V gene, CDR1 is SGHAT and CDR2 is FQNNGV. After removal of 5 bases from V and 8 bases from J, the junction contained 15 bases not matched to a gene. DNA for the CDR3: TGTGCCAGCAGCCCCCCTTCTGCGGGAGAGGAGTATGAGCAGTTCTTC. It is translated as CASSPPSAGEEYEQFF.

Only a few counts were recorded for this clone. This chain connects TRBV27 to TRBJ1-1; TRBD1 is a possible D gene (5 bases). This CDR3 contains 14 residues. Germline values: CDR1 MNHEY, CDR2 SMNVEV (reference sequence). The V gene lost 8 bases and the J gene lost 3 bases, with 16 bases spanning the gap. The CDR3 sequence is CASLSGGGDTEAFF. The CDR3, as DNA: TGTGCCAGCCTTTCGGGGGGAGGGGACACTGAAGCTTTCTTT.

The chain combines TRBV11-3 with TRBJ1-3, with 9 nucleotides matching TRBD1. Germline V CDR1 and CDR2: SGHNT, YENEEA. V trimming: 6 bases; J trimming: 3 bases; junction bases outside the gene matches: 3. The CDR3 is made up of 14 amino acids. CDR3 sequence: CASRTGGFGNTIYF. CDR3 nucleotides: TGTGCCAGCAGAACAGGGGGCTTTGGAAACACCATATATTTT.

This chain joins TRBV7-9 and TRBJ2-5; 7 positions match TRBD1. CDR3 length: 17 residues. V shed 1 base and J 5 bases; nucleotides not matched to a gene: 13. Germline CDR1 is SEHNR and CDR2 is FQNEAQ (reference sequence). The CDR3 DNA reads as TGTGCCAGCAGCTTAGTAAGTCCGACAGGGAAGGGCGAGACCCAGTACTTC. This sequence encodes CASSLVSPTGKGETQYF.

The chain couples TRBV18 to TRBJ1-6, with D unclear. Germline V gene lookup returns CDR1 KGHSH and CDR2 LQKENI. CDR3 length equals 14 residues. V was cut by 3 bases and J by 7 bases, with 10 bases left in between. CDR3 sequence (DNA): TGTGCCAGCTCACCGAGTTCCTTCAATTCACCCCTCCACTTT. It codes for CASSPSSFNSPLHF.

In its sample, this clone was seen a few times. The chain couples TRBV18 to TRBJ2-1; 13 nucleotides agree with TRBD2. CDR1 and CDR2 (germline): KGHSH, LQKENI. With 5 bases clipped from V and 8 bases from J, the junction kept 6 bases outside the gene matches. The CDR3 has 15 amino acids. The CDR3 DNA reads TGTGCCAGCTCATCCGGGACTAGCGGGATAGATGAGCAGTTCTTC. Its translation is CASSSGTSGIDEQFF.

The chain joins TRBV9 to TRBJ1-2; TRBD1 agrees at 8 bases. CDR1 and CDR2 (germline): SGDLS, YYNGEE. The length of the CDR3 is 14 residues. Trimming at V came to 3 bases and at J to 3 bases, leaving 4 bases not matched to a gene. The DNA for the CDR3 is TGTGCCAGCAGCGCCGGACAGGGTGACTATGGCTACACCTTC. Translation: CASSAGQGDYGYTF. The whole variable domain, filled in from reference TRBV9 and TRBJ1-2, reads DSGVTQTPKHLITATGQRVTLRCSPRSGDLSVYWYQQSLDQGLQFLIQYYNGEERAKGNILERFSAQQFPDLHSELNLSSLELGDSALYFCASSAGQGDYGYTFGSGTRLTVV.

The rearrangement uses TRBV5-1 and TRBJ2-1, with a weak D call TRBD1 (5 bases). Germline-derived CDR1 and CDR2 are SGHRS and YFSETQ. V was pared by 1 base and J by 2 bases, with 7 bases between. The CDR3 length is 14 residues. In DNA form, the CDR3 reads TGCGCCAGCAGCTTGTCAGGGCCCTACAATGAGCAGTTCTTC. Translation: CASSLSGPYNEQFF.

The V call is TRBV6-5, the J call TRBJ1-2; 10 bases align to TRBD1. Germline V lookup: CDR1 MNHEY, CDR2 SVGAGI. V shed 6 bases and J 5 bases; nucleotides not matched to a gene: 9. The CDR3 sequence is 15 residues long. The CDR3 protein is CASRAGTGVGYGYTF. CDR3 nucleotides: TGTGCCAGCAGGGCAGGGACAGGGGTAGGGTATGGCTACACCTTC.

The chain links TRBV5-4 to TRBJ1-2; 8 bases agree with TRBD1. This CDR3 has 18 residues. Germline V CDR1 and CDR2: SGHNT, YYREEE (reference sequence). J was trimmed by 3 bases and V by 0 bases; bases with no gene match: 13. For the CDR3, the DNA is TGTGCCAGCAGCTTGGGGTCAGGGGGCATCGCGTCGGACTATGGCTACACCTTC. It codes for CASSLGSGGIASDYGYTF.

The gene calls are TRBV10-1 and TRBJ2-5, with TRBD2 identical over 7 bases. Unmatched junction bases numbered 9, after V lost 3 bases and J lost 2 bases. The CDR3 sequence is 16 residues long. Germline V gives CDR1 WNHNN, CDR2 SYGVQD (reference sequence). The DNA of the CDR3 is TGCGCCAGCAGTGACGGGCCAGCGGGGATACAAGAGACCCAGTACTTC. The encoded protein is CASSDGPAGIQETQYF.

This clone was seen a few times. Here the CDR3 reads CSAGEGTYGYTF. The CDR3 DNA sequence: TGCAGCGCGGGGGAGGGGACCTATGGCTACACCTTC. The chain has TRBV29-1 and TRBJ1-2; a weak D match, TRBD1 (5 bases). The CDR3 is made up of 12 amino acids. Germline values: CDR1 SQVTM, CDR2 ANQGSEA. Trimming took off 7 bases at V and 4 bases at J, with 13 bases between the two ends.

This chain links TRBV7-6 with TRBJ2-7; 10 bases are a match to TRBD2. V shed 5 bases, J shed 1 base, and the junction held 2 bases outside the gene matches. Looked up from germline, CDR1 is SGHVS and CDR2 is FNYEAQ. There are 14 residues in the CDR3. The CDR3 DNA reads as TGTGCCAGCAGCCTACTAGCGGGGTCCTACGAGCAGTACTTC. This encodes CASSLLAGSYEQYF.

The chain's CDR3 is CASSQEGAGSYEQYF. In DNA, the CDR3 is TGTGCCAGCAGCCAAGAGGGGGCGGGCTCCTACGAGCAGTACTTC. The rearrangement links TRBV4-2 to TRBJ2-7, with D possibly TRBD1 on 6 matching bases. Germline values: CDR1 LGHNA, CDR2 YNFKEQ. The CDR3 covers 15 residues. The V end lost 0 bases, the J end lost 0 bases, and 9 bases lay between the germline ends.

V and J are TRBV7-2 and TRBJ1-2; D may be TRBD1 (5 bases). The V gene's germline CDR1 is SGHTA and CDR2 FQGNSA. The germline V and J ends were trimmed by 1 base and 6 bases, with 21 bases remaining between them. CDR3 length: 17 amino acids. The CDR3 loop reads CASSLDLRGGKENGYTF. The CDR3 DNA reads as TGTGCCAGCAGCTTAGATCTGAGGGGAGGAAAAGAGAATGGCTACACCTTC.

The V call is TRBV7-2, the J call TRBJ2-3; 11 bases agree with TRBD2. Per germline, CDR1 SGHTA and CDR2 FQGNSA. The CDR3 is 16 amino acids. Trimming at V came to 1 base and at J to 6 bases, leaving 6 bases not matched to a gene. As DNA, the CDR3 is TGTGCCAGCAGCTTAGACCGTAGCGGGGGGGCCGATACGCAGTATTTT. This translates into CASSLDRSGGADTQYF.

V and J are TRBV18 and TRBJ2-1; the match to TRBD2 covers 11 bases. Germline assignment: CDR1 KGHSH and CDR2 LQKENI. The CDR3 length is 16 residues. V shed 2 bases and J 7 bases; nucleotides not matched to a gene: 7. CDR3 sequence: CASSPGQLAGENEQFF. The DNA for the CDR3 is TGTGCCAGCTCACCAGGGCAACTAGCGGGAGAAAATGAGCAGTTCTTC.

J is TRBJ2-1 and V is TRBV11-2; 10 bases line up with TRBD1. The V gene end was trimmed by 6 bases and the J gene end by 10 bases; junction bases not matched to a gene: 6. The germline CDR1 and CDR2 sequences are SGHAT and FQNNGV. The CDR3 sequence is 13 residues long. For the CDR3, the DNA is TGTGCCAGCAGGGGGACAGGGGCAGGGGAGCAGTTCTTC. It yields the protein CASRGTGAGEQFF.

The chain combines TRBV7-9 with TRBJ2-3; 10 nucleotides line up with TRBD2. V lost 4 bases and J lost 2; bases outside the gene matches: 6. The germline V gene has CDR1 SEHNR and CDR2 FQNEAQ (reference sequence). The CDR3 is 16 residues long. In DNA, the CDR3 is TGTGCCAGCAGCTGGGATAGCGGGAGGAACACAGATACGCAGTATTTT. Its protein is CASSWDSGRNTDTQYF.

This chain uses TRBV28 with TRBJ2-4; 7 bases fit TRBD1. Per germline, CDR1 MDHEN and CDR2 SYDVKM. V shed 6 bases and J 4 bases; nucleotides not matched to a gene: 6. The CDR3 spans 14 residues. The DNA of the CDR3 is TGTGCCAGCAGCCTAGGGGGCGGAAAAAACATTCAGTACTTC. It translates to CASSLGGGKNIQYF.

This chain connects TRBV4-3 to TRBJ2-7; TRBD1 might be the D (6 bases). Germline loops: CDR1 LGHNA, CDR2 YSLEER. The CDR3 sequence is 19 residues long. Trimming removed 0 bases from V and 0 bases from J, with 21 bases in between. In DNA form, the CDR3 reads TGCGCCAGCAGCCAAGACTTCTGGGGCGCGGCGGACAGCTCCTACGAGCAGTACTTC. It codes for CASSQDFWGAADSSYEQYF.

Of note for this clone: A junction boundary mismatches the germline segment, possibly from a read error. This sequence joins TRBV9 and TRBJ1-2; 10 nucleotides align to TRBD1. This CDR3 region has 17 residues. CDR1 and CDR2 from the germline V gene are SGDLS and YYNGEE. CDR3 sequence reads: CAGSVGRWGQGKEGYTF. As DNA, the CDR3 is TGTGCCGGCAGCGTAGGAAGATGGGGACAGGGGAAAGAAGGCTACACCTTC.

This clone was detected only once. The chain has TRBV10-3 and TRBJ1-3; TRBD1 matches 7 bases. Trimming took 10 bases from V and 2 from J; bases not matched to a gene: 2. This CDR3 has 12 residues. The germline V gene has CDR1 ENHRY and CDR2 SYGVKD. CDR3 in DNA: TGTGCCACCCAGGGGGCTGGAAACACCATATATTTT. It yields the protein CATQGAGNTIYF.